The 23 T cell receptor beta chains below all came from one sample that was sequenced in a study of T cell responses to AZD1222 COVID-19 vaccine. Here immunoSEQ multiplex PCR was the method, and the copy in TCRdb shows in-frame clones only, minus some. Of about 78,000 clones listed, nearly 90% are singletons. The sequencing here drew on peripheral blood, taken on day 0 of MenACWY control vaccination. The receptors here all came from an adult in good health.

The chain recombines TRBV11-3 with TRBJ2-7; no clear D. Trimming cost V 2 bases and J 7 bases, with 15 bases left between them. The CDR3 length is 14 residues. CDR1 and CDR2 from the germline V gene are SGHNT and YENEEA. CDR3 in DNA: TGTGCCAGCAGCTTACCGCAGTCAAGAGCAGAGCAGTACTTC. This sequence encodes CASSLPQSRAEQYF.

Relative to its sample, this clone is medium-sized. This chain links TRBV2 with TRBJ1-1; D uncertain. Germline V lookup: CDR1 SNHLY, CDR2 FYNNEI. The V gene lost 3 bases and the J gene lost 6 bases, with 17 bases spanning the gap. The CDR3 loop spans 15 amino acids. The CDR3 DNA is TGTGCCAGCAGTGACGAGACAACGAGGACGTCTGAAGCTTTCTTT. Protein sequence: CASSDETTRTSEAFF.

The table lists this clone with a count of one. V and J are TRBV28 and TRBJ1-3; D gene uncertain. The germline V and J ends were trimmed by 2 bases and 4 bases, with 3 bases remaining between them. Looked up from germline, CDR1 is MDHEN and CDR2 is SYDVKM. The CDR3 extends over 12 amino acids. As DNA, the CDR3 is TGTGCCAGCAGTTTAGGGGGAAACACCATATATTTT. It codes for CASSLGGNTIYF.

The rearrangement links TRBV3-1 (or the pseudogene TRBV3-2) to TRBJ1-4; the D is unclear. The CDR3 sequence is 12 residues long. Trimming removed 3 bases at V and 7 bases at J, with 6 bases between. Germline loops: CDR1 LGHDT, CDR2 YNNKEL (reference sequence). CDR3 amino acids: CASSQSIEKLFF. CDR3 coding DNA: TGTGCCAGCAGCCAGTCGATTGAAAAACTGTTTTTT.

The V and J genes are TRBV25-1 and TRBJ1-1, with D possibly matching TRBD1 (5 bases). Germline V lookup: CDR1 MGHDK, CDR2 SYGVNS. V dropped 5 bases and J dropped 4 bases, with 14 bases sitting between them. The CDR3 runs 14 residues. For the CDR3, the DNA is TGTGCCAGCAGTATGTGGGGCAGGGTCACTGAAGCTTTCTTT. It encodes CASSMWGRVTEAFF.

The chain links TRBV7-3 to TRBJ2-5, with TRBD1 identical over 11 bases. V lost 5 bases to trimming and J lost 7 bases; unmatched junction nucleotides: 3. Germline CDR1 and CDR2: SGHTA and FQGTGA. The CDR3 runs to 13 residues. CDR3 DNA sequence: TGTGCCAGCAGCCTAGGGACAGGGGGGACCCAGTACTTC. Its translation is CASSLGTGGTQYF.

This clone was counted a few times. This chain links TRBV5-8 with TRBJ2-2; D not certain. CDR1 is SGHTS and CDR2 is YDEGEE in the germline V gene. Deletions cut 4 bases from V and 6 bases from J, with 7 bases between. CDR3 length: 12 residues. The CDR3 spells CASSILPGELFF. The CDR3 DNA is TGTGCCAGCAGCATCCTTCCCGGGGAGCTGTTTTTT. Full variable domain (missing parts from reference TRBV5-8 and TRBJ2-2): EAGVTQSPTHLIKTRGQQATLRCSPISGHTSVYWYQQALGLGLQFLLWYDEGEERNRGNFPPRFSGRQFPNYSSELNVNALELEDSALYLCASSILPGELFFGEGSRLTVL.

The V call is TRBV7-2, the J call TRBJ2-7; D call uncertain. Between the trimmed V and J ends, which lost 3 bases and 6 bases, there was a span of 6 bases. Germline assignment: CDR1 SGHTA and CDR2 FQGNSA. This CDR3 spans 11 amino acids. The CDR3 spells CASSFNREQYF. CDR3 sequence (DNA): TGTGCCAGCAGCTTTAATCGCGAGCAGTACTTC.

J is TRBJ1-5 and V is TRBV19, with TRBD1 as a possible D gene (6 bases). The CDR3 is made up of 15 amino acids. Trimming shortened V by 3 bases and J by 7 bases, and 16 bases separated the two germline ends. Germline CDR1 and CDR2: LNHDA and SQIVND (reference sequence). In DNA form, the CDR3 reads TGTGCCAGTAGTATGGAGGGGGACGATGGGCAGCCCCAGCATTTT. Its protein is CASSMEGDDGQPQHF. The whole variable domain, remainder taken from reference TRBV19 and TRBJ1-5, is DGGITQSPKYLFRKEGQNVTLSCEQNLNHDAMYWYRQDPGQGLRLIYYSQIVNDFQKGDIAEGYSVSREKKESFPLTVTSAQKNPTAFYLCASSMEGDDGQPQHFGDGTRLSIL.

The chain has TRBV15 and TRBJ2-1; TRBD2 matches 8 bases. Germline assignment: CDR1 LNHNV and CDR2 YYDKDF (reference sequence). The CDR3 totals 15 residues. After removal of 0 bases from V and 6 bases from J, the junction contained 4 bases not matched to a gene. The chain's CDR3 is CATSRDRGGLNEQFF. For the CDR3, the DNA is TGTGCCACCAGCAGAGATCGCGGGGGGCTCAATGAGCAGTTCTTC.

The genes are TRBV19 and TRBJ2-1, with D perhaps TRBD1 (5 bases). The CDR3 sequence is 13 residues long. Trimming took 4 bases from V and 7 from J, leaving 11 bases between them. Germline-derived CDR1 and CDR2 are LNHDA and SQIVND (reference sequence). CDR3 sequence: CASSRSNRNEQFF. CDR3 sequence (DNA): TGTGCCAGTAGTAGGTCGAACAGGAATGAGCAGTTCTTC.

V usage is TRBV12-5 and J usage is TRBJ2-7, with D unresolved. Germline V gene sequence: CDR1 LGHNT, CDR2 FRNRAP. The CDR3 totals 12 residues. The V gene lost 7 bases and the J gene lost 2 bases, with 9 bases spanning the gap. This CDR3 reads CASEATPYEQYF. The CDR3 DNA reads as TGTGCTAGTGAGGCTACTCCCTACGAGCAGTACTTC.

V and J are TRBV9 and TRBJ2-7, with TRBD1 matching 10 bases. The CDR3 totals 15 residues. Trimming at V came to 4 bases and at J to 6 bases, leaving 10 bases not matched to a gene. In germline, CDR1 is SGDLS, CDR2 YYNGEE. The CDR3 loop is CASSLHGTGVSEQYF. The DNA for the CDR3 is TGTGCCAGCAGCCTCCACGGGACAGGGGTCTCCGAGCAGTACTTC.

This clone was seen just once. DNA of the CDR3: TGTGCCATCAGCCTGGGACAGGGAGTGGATCAGCCCCAGCATTTT. As protein: CAISLGQGVDQPQHF. V and J are TRBV10-3 and TRBJ1-5; 9 bases map to TRBD1. This CDR3 is built from 15 residues. Germline lookup yields CDR1 ENHRY and CDR2 SYGVKD. Trimming removed 6 bases from V and 5 bases from J; junction bases left unmatched: 8.

The V and J genes are TRBV23-1 and TRBJ2-5; possible D gene TRBD1, 6 bases. TRBV23-1 is an ORF for which the function is uncertain. The length of the CDR3 is 16 residues. V was cut by 6 bases and J by 2 bases, with 19 bases left in between. CDR3 in amino acids: CASSHRVGFWQETQYF. The CDR3 region has the DNA TGCGCCAGCAGCCACAGGGTTGGGTTTTGGCAAGAGACCCAGTACTTC.

V usage is TRBV19 and J usage is TRBJ1-4; 7 bases fit TRBD1. The V gene's germline CDR1 is LNHDA and CDR2 SQIVND (reference sequence). V gave up 3 bases and J gave up 5 bases; unmatched junction bases: 9. The CDR3 is 16 residues long. CDR3 protein: CASSILSTGRNEKLFF. CDR3 coding DNA: TGTGCCAGTAGTATCCTGTCGACAGGGCGAAATGAAAAACTGTTTTTT.

This clone has a single count. This rearrangement joins TRBV6-5 to TRBJ2-3, with D possibly being TRBD2 (6 bases). With 3 bases removed from V and 10 bases from J, the gap between germline ends came to 20 bases. The CDR3 is 15 residues long. Germline lookup yields CDR1 MNHEY and CDR2 SVGAGI. The CDR3 spells CASSYVLKGGDAQYF. CDR3 coding DNA: TGTGCCAGCAGTTATGTTTTGAAGGGCGGGGACGCGCAGTATTTT.

This rearrangement joins TRBV4-3 to TRBJ1-2; D is unresolved. The CDR3 is 13 residues long. Germline V gives CDR1 LGHNA, CDR2 YSLEER. Trimming removed 3 bases at V and 3 bases at J, with 8 bases between. This CDR3 reads CASSQNRDYGYTF. As DNA, the CDR3 is TGCGCCAGCAGCCAGAACCGCGACTATGGCTACACCTTC.

The chain joins TRBV7-6 to TRBJ1-1, with TRBD1 as a possible D gene (5 bases). The V gene lost 5 bases and the J gene lost 0 bases, with 10 bases spanning the gap. Germline lookup yields CDR1 SGHVS and CDR2 FNYEAQ. The CDR3 runs 14 residues. Written as DNA, the CDR3 is TGTGCCAGCAGCCCTAGCAGGGTGAACACTGAAGCTTTCTTT. Translation: CASSPSRVNTEAFF.

This clone has only a few counts. The chain recombines TRBV4-3 with TRBJ2-3; 7 nucleotides align to TRBD1. V was clipped by 1 base and J by 5 bases; unmatched bases: 12. The CDR3 runs to 17 residues. Germline V gene lookup returns CDR1 LGHNA and CDR2 YSLEER. CDR3 region: CASSQGYPQGVIDTQYF. The CDR3 region has the DNA TGCGCCAGCAGCCAAGGATACCCCCAGGGGGTAATAGATACGCAGTATTTT.

V and J are TRBV18 and TRBJ2-3; D uncertain. The V end was cut by 3 bases, the J end by 2 bases, with 9 bases between. Germline V lookup: CDR1 KGHSH, CDR2 LQKENI. This CDR3 has 14 amino acids. CDR3 DNA: TGTGCCAGCTCACCTCGACTCTTCACAGATACGCAGTATTTT. This sequence encodes CASSPRLFTDTQYF.

As DNA, the CDR3 is TGTGCCAGCAGCCAAGATGAAAAAGCTTTCTTT. Translation gives CASSQDEKAFF. The chain joins TRBV3-1 (or the pseudogene TRBV3-2) to TRBJ1-1; D uncertain. There are 11 residues in the CDR3. V shed 0 bases and J shed 9 bases, with 5 bases lying between them. The germline CDR1 and CDR2 sequences are LGHDT and YNNKEL (reference sequence).

The V and J genes are TRBV2 and TRBJ2-5; D is uncertain. Trimming stripped 8 bases from V and 0 bases from J, with 7 bases between. The CDR3 loop spans 12 amino acids. CDR1 and CDR2 from the germline V gene are SNHLY and FYNNEI. Written as DNA, the CDR3 is TGTGCCAGCGATCTGTACCAAGAGACCCAGTACTTC. Its protein product is CASDLYQETQYF.